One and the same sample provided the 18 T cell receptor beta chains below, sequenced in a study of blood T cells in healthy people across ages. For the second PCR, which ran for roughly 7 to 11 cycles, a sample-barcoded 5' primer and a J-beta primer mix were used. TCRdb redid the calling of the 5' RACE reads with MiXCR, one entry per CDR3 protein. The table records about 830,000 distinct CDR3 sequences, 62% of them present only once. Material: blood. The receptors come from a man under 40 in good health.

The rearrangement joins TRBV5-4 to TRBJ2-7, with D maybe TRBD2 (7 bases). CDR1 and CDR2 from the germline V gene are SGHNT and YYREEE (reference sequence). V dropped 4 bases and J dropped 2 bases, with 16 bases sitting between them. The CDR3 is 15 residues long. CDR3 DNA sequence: TGTGCCAGCAGCCCCCTAGGGGGGGTTACCTACGAGCAGTACTTC. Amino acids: CASSPLGGVTYEQYF. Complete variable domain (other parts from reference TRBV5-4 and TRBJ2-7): ETGVTQSPTHLIKTRGQQVTLRCSSQSGHNTVSWYQQALGQGPQFIFQYYREEENGRGNFPPRFSGLQFPNYSSELNVNALELDDSALYLCASSPLGGVTYEQYFGPGTRLTVT.

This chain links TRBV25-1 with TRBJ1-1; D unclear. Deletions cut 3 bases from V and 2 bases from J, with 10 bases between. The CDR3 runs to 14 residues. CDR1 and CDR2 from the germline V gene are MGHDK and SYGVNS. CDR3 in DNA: TGTGCCAGCAGTGACCCACGACCCAACACTGAAGCTTTCTTT. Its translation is CASSDPRPNTEAFF.

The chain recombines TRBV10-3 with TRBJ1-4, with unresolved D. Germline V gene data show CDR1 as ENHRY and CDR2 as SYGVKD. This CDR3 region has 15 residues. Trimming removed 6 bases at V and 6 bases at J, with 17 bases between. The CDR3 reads CAISPTPHHDEKLFF. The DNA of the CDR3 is TGTGCCATCAGCCCCACCCCCCACCACGATGAAAAACTGTTTTTT.

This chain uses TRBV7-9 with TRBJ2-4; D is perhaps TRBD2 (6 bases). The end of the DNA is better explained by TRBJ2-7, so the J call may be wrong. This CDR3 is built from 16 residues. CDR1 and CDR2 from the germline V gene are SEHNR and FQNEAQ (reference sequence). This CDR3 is CASSLLGGRGSYEQYF. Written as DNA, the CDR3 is TGTGCCAGCAGCTTACTCGGGGGAAGGGGCTCCTACGAGCAGTACTTC.

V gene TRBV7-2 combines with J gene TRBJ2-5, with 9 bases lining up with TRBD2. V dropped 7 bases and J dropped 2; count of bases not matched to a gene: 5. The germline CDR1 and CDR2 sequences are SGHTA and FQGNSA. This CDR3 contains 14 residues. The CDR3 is CASTRGGVQETQYF. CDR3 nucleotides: TGTGCCAGCACCCGCGGGGGGGTGCAAGAGACCCAGTACTTC.

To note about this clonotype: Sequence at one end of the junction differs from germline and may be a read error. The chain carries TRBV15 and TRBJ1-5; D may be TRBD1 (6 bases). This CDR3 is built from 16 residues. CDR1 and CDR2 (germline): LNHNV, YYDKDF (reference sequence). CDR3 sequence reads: CATSRLGQHSNQPQHF. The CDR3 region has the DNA TGTGCTACCAGCAGATTGGGACAACATAGCAATCAGCCCCAGCATTTT.

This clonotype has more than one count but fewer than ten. The CDR3 loop reads CASSPGQPNNEQFF. The CDR3 nucleotides read TGCGCCAGCAGTCCGGGACAGCCCAACAATGAGCAGTTCTTC. The gene calls are TRBV5-1 and TRBJ2-1; 7 positions agree with TRBD1. The V segment lost 5 bases and the J segment 5 bases; nucleotides outside the gene matches: 7. The CDR3 is 14 residues long. Looked up from germline, CDR1 is SGHRS and CDR2 is YFSETQ.

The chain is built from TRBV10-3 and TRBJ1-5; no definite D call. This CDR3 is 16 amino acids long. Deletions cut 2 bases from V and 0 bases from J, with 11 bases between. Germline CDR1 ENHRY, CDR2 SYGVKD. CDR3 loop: CAISEGERNSNQPQHF. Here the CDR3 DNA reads TGTGCCATCAGTGAGGGTGAGAGAAATAGCAATCAGCCCCAGCATTTT.

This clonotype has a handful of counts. CDR3 nucleotides: TGCAGTGCTAGAGGTGGACTAGCGGGGGCTTCCTACGAGCAGTACTTC. Encoded protein: CSARGGLAGASYEQYF. The chain is built from TRBV20-1 and TRBJ2-7, with 13 bases that match TRBD2. The germline CDR1 and CDR2 sequences are DFQATT and SNEGSKA (reference sequence). This CDR3 is 16 amino acids long. V was clipped by 1 base and J by 1 base; unmatched bases: 4.

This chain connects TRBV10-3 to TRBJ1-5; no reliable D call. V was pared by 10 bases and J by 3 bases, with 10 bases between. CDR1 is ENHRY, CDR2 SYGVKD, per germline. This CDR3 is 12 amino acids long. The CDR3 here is CATSPNNQPQHF. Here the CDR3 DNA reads TGTGCCACATCCCCTAACAATCAGCCCCAGCATTTT.

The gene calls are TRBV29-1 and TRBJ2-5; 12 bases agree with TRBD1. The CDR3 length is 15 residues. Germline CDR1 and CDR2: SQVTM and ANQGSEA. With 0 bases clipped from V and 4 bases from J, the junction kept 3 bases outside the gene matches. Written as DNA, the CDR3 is TGCAGCGTTGAAGATTGGGACAGGGGGCGAGAGACCCAGTACTTC. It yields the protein CSVEDWDRGRETQYF. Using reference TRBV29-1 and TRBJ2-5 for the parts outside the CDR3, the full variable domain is SAVISQKPSRDICQRGTSLTIQCQVDSQVTMMFWYRQQPGQSLTLIATANQGSEATYESGFVIDKFPISRPNLTFSTLTVSNMSPEDSSIYLCSVEDWDRGRETQYFGPGTRLLVL.

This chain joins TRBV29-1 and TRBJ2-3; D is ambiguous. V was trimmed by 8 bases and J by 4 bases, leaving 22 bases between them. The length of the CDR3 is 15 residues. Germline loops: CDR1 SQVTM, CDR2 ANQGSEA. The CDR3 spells CSSLGIPGLSDTQYF. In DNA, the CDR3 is TGCAGCTCCCTAGGGATACCCGGCCTCTCAGATACGCAGTATTTT.

DNA of the CDR3: TGTGCCAGCAGCTTGAGACTAGCGGGGGCCTCTGGGGCCAACGTCCTGACTTTC. Amino acids: CASSLRLAGASGANVLTF. The rearrangement links TRBV5-4 to TRBJ2-6; TRBD2 agrees at 12 bases. The CDR3 loop spans 18 amino acids. V was clipped by 1 base and J by 0 bases; unmatched bases: 2. The germline CDR1 and CDR2 sequences are SGHNT and YYREEE (reference sequence).

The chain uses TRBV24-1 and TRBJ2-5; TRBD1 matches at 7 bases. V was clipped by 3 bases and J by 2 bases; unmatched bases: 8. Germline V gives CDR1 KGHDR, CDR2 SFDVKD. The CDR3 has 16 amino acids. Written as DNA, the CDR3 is TGTGCCACCAGTGATCACGGACAGGCAGGACAAGAGACCCAGTACTTC. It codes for CATSDHGQAGQETQYF.

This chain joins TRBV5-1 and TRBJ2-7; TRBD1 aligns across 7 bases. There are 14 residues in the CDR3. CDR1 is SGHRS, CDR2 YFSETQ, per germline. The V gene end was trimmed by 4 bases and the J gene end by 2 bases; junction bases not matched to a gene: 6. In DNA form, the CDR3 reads TGCGCCAGCAGCGCCGGGACAGATACCTACGAGCAGTACTTC. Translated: CASSAGTDTYEQYF.

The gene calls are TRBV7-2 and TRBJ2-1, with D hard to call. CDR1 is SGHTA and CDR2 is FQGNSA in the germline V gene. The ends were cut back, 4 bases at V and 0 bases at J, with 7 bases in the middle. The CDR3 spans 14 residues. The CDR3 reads CASSSESSYNEQFF. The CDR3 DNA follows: TGTGCCAGCAGCTCCGAGAGCTCCTACAATGAGCAGTTCTTC.

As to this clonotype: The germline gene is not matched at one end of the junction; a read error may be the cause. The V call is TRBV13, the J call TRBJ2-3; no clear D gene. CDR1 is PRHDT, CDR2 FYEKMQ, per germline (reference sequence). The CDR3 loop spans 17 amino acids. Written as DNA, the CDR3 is TGTGCCAACAGCTCTACTAACGGGCTAGAGTCGCGTGATACGCAGTATTTT. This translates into CANSSTNGLESRDTQYF.

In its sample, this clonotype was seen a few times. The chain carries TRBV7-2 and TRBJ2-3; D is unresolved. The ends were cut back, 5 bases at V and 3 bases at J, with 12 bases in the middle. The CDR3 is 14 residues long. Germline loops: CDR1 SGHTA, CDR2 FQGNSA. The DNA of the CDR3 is TGTGCCAGCAGCGCCGCCCGGTTTACAGATACGCAGTATTTT. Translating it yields CASSAARFTDTQYF.